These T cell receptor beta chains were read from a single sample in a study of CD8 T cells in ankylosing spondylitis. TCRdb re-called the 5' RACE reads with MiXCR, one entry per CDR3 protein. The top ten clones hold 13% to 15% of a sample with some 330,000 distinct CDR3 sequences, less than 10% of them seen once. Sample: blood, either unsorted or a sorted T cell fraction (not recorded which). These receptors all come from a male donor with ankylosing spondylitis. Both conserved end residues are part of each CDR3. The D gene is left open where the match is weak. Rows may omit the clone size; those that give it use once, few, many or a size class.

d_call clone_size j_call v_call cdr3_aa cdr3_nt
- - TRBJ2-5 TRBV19 CASSPSGKETQYF TGTGCCAGTAGTCCTTCCGGCAAAGAGACCCAGTACTTC
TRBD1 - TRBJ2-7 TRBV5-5 CASSLTGEEQYF TGTGCCAGCAGCTTGACAGGGGAGGAGCAGTACTTC
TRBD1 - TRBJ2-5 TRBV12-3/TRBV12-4 CASSLVVFGTGVQETQYF TGTGCCAGCAGTTTAGTAGTATTTGGGACAGGGGTCCAAGAGACCCAGTACTTC
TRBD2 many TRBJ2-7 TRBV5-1 CASSLIGGYEQYF TGCGCCAGCAGCTTGATCGGGGGGTACGAGCAGTACTTC
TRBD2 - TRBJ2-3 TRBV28 CASSLSGTSPHTQYF TGTGCCAGCAGCCTCTCCGGGACTAGCCCACATACGCAGTATTTT
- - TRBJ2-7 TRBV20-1 CSAEDRMGQYF TGCAGTGCCGAGGATAGGATGGGGCAGTACTTC
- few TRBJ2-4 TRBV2 CASKGVGVAKNIQYF TGTGCCAGCAAGGGAGTGGGGGTAGCCAAAAACATTCAGTACTTC
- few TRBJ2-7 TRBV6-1 CASTHHAGARPEQYF TGTGCCAGCACTCACCACGCGGGGGCAAGACCCGAGCAGTACTTC
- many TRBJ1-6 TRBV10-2 CASSVLEGSPLHF TGCGCCAGCAGTGTTTTGGAGGGTTCACCCCTCCACTTT
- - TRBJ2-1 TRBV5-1 CASWLGQGFHEQFF TGCGCCAGCTGGCTTGGGCAGGGTTTCCATGAGCAGTTCTTC
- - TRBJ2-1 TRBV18 CASSPPVGSDNEQFF TGTGCCAGCTCACCACCGGTGGGGTCGGACAATGAGCAGTTCTTC
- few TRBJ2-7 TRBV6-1 CASSEAQGIYEQYF TGTGCCAGCAGTGAAGCGCAAGGGATCTACGAGCAGTACTTC
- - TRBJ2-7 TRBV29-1 CSVETWKEARAAYEQYF TGCAGCGTTGAAACTTGGAAGGAAGCCAGGGCGGCCTACGAGCAGTACTTC
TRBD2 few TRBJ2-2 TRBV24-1 CATSDSLRGGRLAGELFF TGTGCCACCAGTGATTCCTTGCGGGGGGGTCGTCTTGCCGGGGAGCTGTTTTTT
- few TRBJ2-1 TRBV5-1 CASSLVPRTGASYNEQFF TGCGCCAGCAGCTTGGTCCCCCGGACGGGAGCCTCCTACAATGAGCAGTTCTTC
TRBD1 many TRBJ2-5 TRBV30 CACIWEATGGYETQYF TGTGCCTGCATTTGGGAAGCGACAGGGGGTTATGAGACCCAGTACTTC
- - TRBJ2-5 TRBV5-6 CASSLGTGLQETQYF TGTGCCAGCAGCTTGGGGACAGGACTACAAGAGACCCAGTACTTC
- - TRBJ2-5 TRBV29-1 CSVLGGGQETQYF TGCAGCGTTTTAGGTGGCGGGCAAGAGACCCAGTACTTC
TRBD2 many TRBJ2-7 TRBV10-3 CAISGAGAGVYEQYF TGTGCCATCAGTGGGGCCGGGGCGGGAGTGTACGAGCAGTACTTC
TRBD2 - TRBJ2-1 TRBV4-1 CASSPGTSGRGRRDEQFF TGCGCCAGCAGCCCGGGGACTAGCGGGAGGGGACGGAGGGATGAGCAGTTCTTC
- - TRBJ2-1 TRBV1 CTSSPRSPTEQFF TGCACCAGCAGCCCCCGAAGCCCCACTGAGCAGTTCTTC
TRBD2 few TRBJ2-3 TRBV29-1 CSVEGASGAAVMDTQYF TGCAGCGTTGAAGGCGCGAGCGGGGCGGCTGTCATGGATACGCAGTATTTT